Following are 31 T cell receptor beta chains from one sample sequenced in a study of blood T cell repertoires in COVID-19. Using immunoSEQ multiplex PCR, the repertoire was profiled, and TCRdb retains in-frame clones only, with some absent. This sample yields over 450,000 clones, of which 85% to 90% are seen a single time; roughly 8% belongs to the top ten. The sample was peripheral blood. These receptors were taken from a woman between 45 and 60 years old with COVID-19, enrolled during active disease.

Concerning this clone: Additional DNA sequences in this sample encode the identical CDR3. This rearrangement joins TRBV18 to TRBJ1-1; D not resolved. CDR1 and CDR2 (germline): KGHSH, LQKENI. The CDR3 loop spans 13 amino acids. V shed 3 bases and J shed 0 bases, with 5 bases lying between them. The CDR3 nucleotides read TGTGCCAGCTCACCGAGGGTGAACACTGAAGCTTTCTTT. It codes for CASSPRVNTEAFF.

J is TRBJ1-5 and V is TRBV10-3, with D possibly TRBD1 on 5 matching bases. Germline loops: CDR1 ENHRY, CDR2 SYGVKD. Between the trimmed V and J ends, which lost 2 bases and 5 bases, there was a span of 10 bases. The CDR3 has 14 amino acids. The CDR3, as DNA: TGTGCCATCAGTGAGCCGTCGACAGATCAGCCCCAGCATTTT. Residues: CAISEPSTDQPQHF.

The gene calls are TRBV7-9 and TRBJ2-3; TRBD2 might be the D (5 bases). The CDR3 consists of 15 residues. Trimming shortened V by 0 bases and J by 1 base, and 8 bases separated the two germline ends. CDR1 and CDR2 from the germline V gene are SEHNR and FQNEAQ (reference sequence). The chain's CDR3 is CASSLAGVGTDTQYF. The CDR3 DNA reads TGTGCCAGCAGCTTAGCCGGGGTCGGCACAGATACGCAGTATTTT. The full variable domain, its missing parts supplied by reference TRBV7-9 and TRBJ2-3, is DTGVSQNPRHKITKRGQNVTFRCDPISEHNRLYWYRQTLGQGPEFLTYFQNEAQLEKSRLLSDRFSAERPKGSFSTLEIQRTEQGDSAMYLCASSLAGVGTDTQYFGPGTRLTVL.

The chain recombines TRBV24-1 with TRBJ2-1; weak D call: TRBD2 (6 bases). This CDR3 is built from 15 residues. Between the trimmed V and J ends, which lost 5 bases and 8 bases, there was a span of 18 bases. The germline V gene has CDR1 KGHDR and CDR2 SFDVKD. This chain's CDR3 is CATSGTTAGPDEQFF. The CDR3 DNA reads as TGTGCCACCAGTGGTACAACGGCGGGGCCGGATGAGCAGTTCTTC.

This clone was seen a single time. V gene TRBV28 combines with J gene TRBJ2-7; 7 nucleotides line up with TRBD1. V dropped 4 bases and J dropped 12; count of bases not matched to a gene: 9. The CDR3 totals 12 residues. Germline V CDR1 and CDR2: MDHEN, SYDVKM. As DNA, the CDR3 is TGTGCCAGCAGTTCTAGACGACAGGGCCGGTACTTC. As protein: CASSSRRQGRYF.

V gene TRBV18 combines with J gene TRBJ1-1; TRBD1 is a possible D gene (6 bases). Trimming stripped 6 bases from V and 1 base from J, with 12 bases between. This CDR3 is built from 14 residues. The germline gives CDR1 KGHSH, CDR2 LQKENI. CDR3 nucleotide sequence: TGTGCCAGCTCGGGGCAGGGGTCGAACACTGAAGCTTTCTTT. Protein sequence: CASSGQGSNTEAFF. Combining the CDR3 with reference TRBV18 and TRBJ1-1 gives the whole variable domain NAGVMQNPRHLVRRRGQEARLRCSPMKGHSHVYWYRQLPEEGLKFMVYLQKENIIDESGMPKERFSAEFPKEGPSILRIQQVVRGDSAAYFCASSGQGSNTEAFFGQGTRLTVV.

This clone has only a few counts. The chain recombines TRBV3-1 (or the pseudogene TRBV3-2) with TRBJ1-3; 8 bases agree with TRBD1. Germline V gene lookup returns CDR1 LGHDT and CDR2 YNNKEL (reference sequence). After removal of 4 bases from V and 4 bases from J, the junction contained 6 bases not matched to a gene. This CDR3 comprises 15 residues. The CDR3 region is CASSPDRGWGNTIYF. CDR3 sequence (DNA): TGTGCCAGCAGCCCTGACAGGGGATGGGGAAACACCATATATTTT.

This clone appeared a few times. The rearrangement uses TRBV5-1 and TRBJ1-2; 8 bases map to TRBD1. Germline V gene lookup returns CDR1 SGHRS and CDR2 YFSETQ. The V segment lost 2 bases and the J segment 10 bases; nucleotides outside the gene matches: 4. The CDR3 has 12 residues. The CDR3 coding sequence is TGCGCCAGCAGCTTCGGACAGGGTGACTACACCTTC. Translating gives CASSFGQGDYTF.

The CDR3 sequence is CASSLGLAGVTDTQYF. CDR3 coding DNA: TGTGCCAGCAGTCTAGGACTAGCGGGCGTCACAGATACGCAGTATTTT. The rearrangement joins TRBV3-1 (or the pseudogene TRBV3-2) to TRBJ2-3, with TRBD2 identical over 11 bases. V dropped 6 bases and J dropped 2; count of bases not matched to a gene: 7. The CDR3 sequence is 16 residues long. CDR1 is LGHDT and CDR2 is YNNKEL in the germline V gene (reference sequence).

The V and J genes are TRBV2 and TRBJ2-3; the match to TRBD2 covers 10 bases. The length of the CDR3 is 15 residues. CDR1 and CDR2 (germline): SNHLY, FYNNEI. V was pared by 3 bases and J by 4 bases, with 4 bases of the junction left unmatched. The CDR3 DNA sequence: TGTGCCAGCAGTGATCCGGGACTAGCGTCAGATACGCAGTATTTT. Amino acids: CASSDPGLASDTQYF. The full variable domain, with the rest looked up from reference TRBV2 and TRBJ2-3, is EPEVTQTPSHQVTQMGQEVILRCVPISNHLYFYWYRQILGQKVEFLVSFYNNEISEKSEIFDDQFSVERPDGSNFTLKIRSTKLEDSAMYFCASSDPGLASDTQYFGPGTRLTVL.

The V gene is TRBV5-4, the J gene TRBJ1-3; 7 nucleotides line up with TRBD1. In germline, CDR1 is SGHNT, CDR2 YYREEE (reference sequence). The junction had 8 bases not matched to a gene; V was cut back by 3 bases and J by 2 bases. The CDR3 has 16 amino acids. The chain's CDR3 is CASSSATGLAGNTIYF. CDR3 bases: TGTGCCAGCAGCTCCGCGACAGGGCTCGCTGGAAACACCATATATTTT.

CDR3 sequence (DNA): TGTGCCAGCAGGGGACAGGGGTTTATCGCTGAAGCTTTCTTT. Its translation is CASRGQGFIAEAFF. The V and J genes are TRBV6-5 and TRBJ1-1, with TRBD1 matching 10 bases. Per the germline V gene, CDR1 is MNHEY and CDR2 is SVGAGI. Germline trimming cut 6 bases from V and 6 bases from J; bases unmatched to any gene: 7. This CDR3 spans 14 amino acids.

The V and J genes are TRBV24-1 and TRBJ1-1; possible D gene TRBD1, 5 bases. V lost 6 bases to trimming and J lost 1 base, with 11 bases between them. The CDR3 loop spans 14 amino acids. CDR1 and CDR2 (germline): KGHDR, SFDVKD. In nucleotides, the CDR3 is TGTGCCACCAGTAGGCAGGGTCGGAACACTGAAGCTTTCTTT. It encodes CATSRQGRNTEAFF.

This chain links TRBV7-9 with TRBJ1-1; 9 bases are a match to TRBD1. Germline V gene sequence: CDR1 SEHNR, CDR2 FQNEAQ (reference sequence). This CDR3 contains 13 residues. Losses at the gene ends were 11 bases for V and 0 bases for J; bases not matched to a gene: 4. This CDR3 reads CAGQGTMNTEAFF. CDR3 DNA sequence: TGTGCCGGACAGGGGACCATGAACACTGAAGCTTTCTTT.

CDR3 loop: CASSDDGTTNYGYTF. The CDR3 DNA sequence: TGTGCCAGCAGTGATGACGGTACTACTAACTATGGCTACACCTTC. This chain links TRBV6-1 with TRBJ1-2; no firm D call. The germline gives CDR1 MNHNS, CDR2 SASEGT. The ends were cut back, 3 bases at V and 0 bases at J, with 11 bases in the middle. The length of the CDR3 is 15 residues.

V is TRBV5-1 and J is TRBJ1-2; D gene unclear. Germline V CDR1 and CDR2: SGHRS, YFSETQ. The CDR3 has 13 amino acids. V lost 7 bases to trimming and J lost 7 bases, with 17 bases between them. CDR3 nucleotide sequence: TGCGCCAGCGGCGACAACCCACTCGGTGGCTACACCTTC. Translated: CASGDNPLGGYTF.

This chain uses TRBV4-1 with TRBJ2-3, with D tentatively TRBD2 (6 bases). This CDR3 spans 16 amino acids. The germline V gene encodes CDR1 MGHRA and CDR2 YSYEKL. Trimming cost V 1 base and J 5 bases, with 16 bases left between them. The CDR3 region is CASSQGSGLRIDTQYF. For the CDR3, the DNA is TGCGCCAGCAGCCAAGGTAGCGGCCTTCGTATAGATACGCAGTATTTT.

The chain links TRBV27 to TRBJ1-5; D not certain. V lost 5 bases and J 0 bases, leaving 20 bases between the germline ends. CDR3 length: 18 residues. In germline, CDR1 is MNHEY, CDR2 SMNVEV (reference sequence). CDR3 coding DNA: TGTGCCAGCAGTCCCCGCCGTGGCCAGGTCCTTAGCAATCAGCCCCAGCATTTT. Protein: CASSPRRGQVLSNQPQHF.

This clone was seen only once. The rearrangement joins TRBV5-5 to TRBJ1-2; D is uncertain. This CDR3 contains 12 residues. The V and J ends lost 0 bases and 12 bases respectively, with 12 bases between them. Germline V gene data show CDR1 as SGHKS and CDR2 as YYEKEE (reference sequence). This CDR3 reads CASSLDREGNTF. CDR3 bases: TGTGCCAGCAGCTTGGATCGGGAAGGTAACACCTTC.

This chain uses TRBV2 with TRBJ1-1; a weak D match, TRBD1 (5 bases). The CDR3 loop spans 15 amino acids. Germline CDR1 SNHLY, CDR2 FYNNEI. V was trimmed by 4 bases and J by 4 bases, leaving 16 bases between them. CDR3 nucleotide sequence: TGTGCCAGCAGTGGGGGCCCGACCCTGAGCACTGAAGCTTTCTTT. It yields the protein CASSGGPTLSTEAFF. The variable domain in full, with the rest retrieved from reference TRBV2 and TRBJ1-1, is EPEVTQTPSHQVTQMGQEVILRCVPISNHLYFYWYRQILGQKVEFLVSFYNNEISEKSEIFDDQFSVERPDGSNFTLKIRSTKLEDSAMYFCASSGGPTLSTEAFFGQGTRLTVV.

The chain couples TRBV10-1 to TRBJ1-1, with D tentatively TRBD1 (5 bases). V lost 8 bases and J lost 0, with 10 bases in between. The germline CDR1 and CDR2 sequences are WNHNN and SYGVQD (reference sequence). CDR3 length equals 13 residues. Here the CDR3 reads CASRGSMNTEAFF. Here the CDR3 DNA reads TGCGCCAGCCGGGGGTCGATGAACACTGAAGCTTTCTTT.

This clone was seen once. This chain joins TRBV2 and TRBJ2-7; 8 bases agree with TRBD2. V was pared by 8 bases and J by 2 bases, with 2 bases of the junction left unmatched. Germline V gene lookup returns CDR1 SNHLY and CDR2 FYNNEI. The CDR3 totals 12 residues. CDR3 sequence (DNA): TGTGCCAGCGCGGGGGGAGCCTACGAGCAGTACTTC. Its protein product is CASAGGAYEQYF.

The rearrangement uses TRBV3-1 (or the pseudogene TRBV3-2) and TRBJ1-1; TRBD1 matches 11 bases. CDR1 and CDR2 from the germline V gene are LGHDT and YNNKEL (reference sequence). The V segment lost 3 bases and the J segment 12 bases; nucleotides outside the gene matches: 6. CDR3 length: 13 residues. The CDR3 bases are TGTGCCAGCAGCCACATCGGACAGGGGGCGACTTTCTTT. Amino acid sequence: CASSHIGQGATFF.

The chain combines TRBV11-2 with TRBJ1-1; 7 bases fit TRBD1. The germline gives CDR1 SGHAT, CDR2 FQNNGV. The CDR3 runs to 16 residues. J gave up 0 bases and V 5 bases, and 9 bases lay outside the gene matches. The chain's CDR3 is CASSAYRGPMNTEAFF. CDR3 nucleotides: TGTGCCAGCAGCGCCTACAGGGGCCCCATGAACACTGAAGCTTTCTTT.

The chain couples TRBV3-1 (or the pseudogene TRBV3-2) to TRBJ2-1, with D possibly being TRBD2 (7 bases). The CDR3 contains 16 residues. V lost 4 bases to trimming and J lost 5 bases, with 18 bases between them. Germline lookup yields CDR1 LGHDT and CDR2 YNNKEL (reference sequence). The CDR3 bases are TGTGCCAGCAGCCCCCTCCGGGGCGGGGGCCACAATGAGCAGTTCTTC. Protein product: CASSPLRGGGHNEQFF.

The chain combines TRBV15 with TRBJ2-5, with D possibly TRBD2 on 7 matching bases. Trimming removed 8 bases from V and 5 bases from J, with 21 bases in between. The CDR3 runs to 15 residues. In germline, CDR1 is LNHNV, CDR2 YYDKDF (reference sequence). CDR3 in amino acids: CATLPGGQGRETQYF. In DNA form, the CDR3 reads TGTGCCACCCTCCCCGGGGGGCAGGGACGGGAGACCCAGTACTTC.

This sequence joins TRBV7-9 and TRBJ2-7; D unresolved. Germline values: CDR1 SEHNR, CDR2 FQNEAQ (reference sequence). Trimming pared 3 bases from V and 6 bases from J, leaving 12 bases between. The CDR3 consists of 13 residues. The CDR3: CASSFRFAGEQYF. CDR3 DNA: TGTGCCAGCAGCTTCCGATTCGCAGGCGAGCAGTACTTC. The variable domain in full, with the rest retrieved from reference TRBV7-9 and TRBJ2-7, is DTGVSQNPRHKITKRGQNVTFRCDPISEHNRLYWYRQTLGQGPEFLTYFQNEAQLEKSRLLSDRFSAERPKGSFSTLEIQRTEQGDSAMYLCASSFRFAGEQYFGPGTRLTVT.

The chain carries TRBV7-9 and TRBJ2-3, with D possibly matching TRBD2 (6 bases). CDR1 and CDR2 from the germline V gene are SEHNR and FQNEAQ (reference sequence). This CDR3 has 11 amino acids. V lost 5 bases and J lost 11, with 11 bases in between. The CDR3 sequence: CASSMGGGQYF. The CDR3 DNA sequence: TGTGCCAGCAGCATGGGAGGAGGGCAGTATTTT. Supplemented by reference TRBV7-9 and TRBJ2-3, the full variable domain reads DTGVSQNPRHKITKRGQNVTFRCDPISEHNRLYWYRQTLGQGPEFLTYFQNEAQLEKSRLLSDRFSAERPKGSFSTLEIQRTEQGDSAMYLCASSMGGGQYFGPGTRLTVL.

This clone has a single count. The chain couples TRBV2 to TRBJ2-2; D is undetermined. Trimming took off 5 bases at V and 0 bases at J, with 10 bases between the two ends. The germline V gene has CDR1 SNHLY and CDR2 FYNNEI. This CDR3 spans 15 amino acids. CDR3 nucleotide sequence: TGTGCCAGCAGTCGCGAAGTTTCGAACACCGGGGAGCTGTTTTTT. As protein: CASSREVSNTGELFF.

The table lists this clone with a few counts. Other DNA sequences of this sample code for an identical CDR3. The chain combines TRBV2 with TRBJ2-7; 9 nucleotides line up with TRBD1. V lost 4 bases, J lost 2 bases, and 0 bases stayed unmatched. CDR1 and CDR2 (germline): SNHLY, FYNNEI. This CDR3 comprises 13 residues. The CDR3 is CASSGDRAYEQYF. The CDR3 DNA reads as TGTGCCAGCAGTGGGGACAGGGCCTACGAGCAGTACTTC.

The rearrangement links TRBV19 to TRBJ1-1, with D unresolved. Trimming cost V 4 bases and J 0 bases, with 15 bases left between them. In germline, CDR1 is LNHDA, CDR2 SQIVND (reference sequence). The CDR3 is 16 residues long. This chain's CDR3 is CASSKAIEGLNTEAFF. In nucleotides, the CDR3 is TGTGCCAGTAGTAAGGCGATAGAGGGCCTGAACACTGAAGCTTTCTTT.